This T cell receptor beta chain derives from a study of cytomegalovirus exposure and HLA in healthy donors. CDR3 length equals 16 residues. The trim removed 6 bases at V and 3 bases at J, leaving 10 bases unmatched. Germline lookup yields CDR1 SEHNR and CDR2 FQNEAQ (reference sequence). The PCR ran on 60 Vbeta and 13 Jbeta primers. The table came from immunoSEQ multiplex PCR; TCRdb's copy has only in-frame clones and leaves some out. This sample yields 150,000 or so clones, of which over 65% are seen a single time; approximately 7.1% belongs to the top ten. This clone was observed a handful of times. This clonotype was sampled from a man aged 40-49 years in good health and CMV-seropositive. Sequencing input: PBMCs. The rearrangement uses TRBV7-9 and TRBJ2-2, with 7 bases identical to TRBD2. The CDR3 DNA reads as TGTGCCAGCAGGTTTAGCGGGCAGGGAGACACCGGGGAGCTGTTTTTT. Protein sequence: CASRFSGQGDTGELFF.